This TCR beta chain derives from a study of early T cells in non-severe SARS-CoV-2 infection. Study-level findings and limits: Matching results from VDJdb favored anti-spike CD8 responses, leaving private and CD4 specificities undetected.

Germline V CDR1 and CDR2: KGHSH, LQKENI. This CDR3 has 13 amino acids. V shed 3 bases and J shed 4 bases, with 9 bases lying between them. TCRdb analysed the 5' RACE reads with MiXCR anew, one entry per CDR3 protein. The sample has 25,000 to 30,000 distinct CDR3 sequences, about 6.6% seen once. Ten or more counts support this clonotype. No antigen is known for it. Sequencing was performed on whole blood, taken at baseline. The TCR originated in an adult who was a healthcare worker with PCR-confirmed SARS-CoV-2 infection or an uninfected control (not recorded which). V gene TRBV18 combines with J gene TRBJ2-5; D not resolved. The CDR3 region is CASSPSLGETQYF. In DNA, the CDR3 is TGTGCCAGCTCACCCTCACTGGGAGAGACCCAGTACTTC.